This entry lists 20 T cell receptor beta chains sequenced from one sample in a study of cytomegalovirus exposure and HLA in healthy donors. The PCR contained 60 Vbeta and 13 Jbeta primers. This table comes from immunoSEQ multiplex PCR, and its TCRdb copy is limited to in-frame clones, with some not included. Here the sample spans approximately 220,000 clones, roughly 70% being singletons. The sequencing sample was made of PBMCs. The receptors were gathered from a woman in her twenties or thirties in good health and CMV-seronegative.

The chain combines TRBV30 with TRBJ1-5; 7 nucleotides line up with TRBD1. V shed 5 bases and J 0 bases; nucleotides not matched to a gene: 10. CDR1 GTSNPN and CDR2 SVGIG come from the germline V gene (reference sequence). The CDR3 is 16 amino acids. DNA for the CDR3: TGTGCCTGGGGGGGACCACAGGGGTTTAGCAATCAGCCCCAGCATTTT. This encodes CAWGGPQGFSNQPQHF.

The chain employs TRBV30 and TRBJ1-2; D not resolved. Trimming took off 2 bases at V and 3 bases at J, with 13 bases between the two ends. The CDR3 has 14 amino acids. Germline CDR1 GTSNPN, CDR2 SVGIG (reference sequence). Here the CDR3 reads CAWSQGSWDYGYTF. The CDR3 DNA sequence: TGTGCCTGGAGTCAAGGGAGTTGGGACTATGGCTACACCTTC.

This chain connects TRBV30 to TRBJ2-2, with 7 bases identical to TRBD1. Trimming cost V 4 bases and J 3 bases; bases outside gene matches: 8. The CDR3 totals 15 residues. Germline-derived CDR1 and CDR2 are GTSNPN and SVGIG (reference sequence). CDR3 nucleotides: TGTGCCTGGACTCGACAGGGTATCGACACCGGGGAGCTGTTTTTT. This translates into CAWTRQGIDTGELFF.

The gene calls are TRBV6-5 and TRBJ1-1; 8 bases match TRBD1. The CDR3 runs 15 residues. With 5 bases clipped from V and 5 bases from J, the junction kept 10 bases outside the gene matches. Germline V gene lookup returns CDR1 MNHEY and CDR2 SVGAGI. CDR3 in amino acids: CASSGPQGVETEAFF. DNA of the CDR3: TGTGCCAGCAGTGGACCACAGGGGGTAGAGACTGAAGCTTTCTTT.

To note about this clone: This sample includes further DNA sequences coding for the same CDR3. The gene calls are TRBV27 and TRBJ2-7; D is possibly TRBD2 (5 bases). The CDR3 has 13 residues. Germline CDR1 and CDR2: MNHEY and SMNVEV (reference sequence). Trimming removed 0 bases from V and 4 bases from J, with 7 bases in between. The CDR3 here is CASSLSGSYEQYF. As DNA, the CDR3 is TGTGCCAGCAGTTTATCGGGGAGTTACGAGCAGTACTTC.

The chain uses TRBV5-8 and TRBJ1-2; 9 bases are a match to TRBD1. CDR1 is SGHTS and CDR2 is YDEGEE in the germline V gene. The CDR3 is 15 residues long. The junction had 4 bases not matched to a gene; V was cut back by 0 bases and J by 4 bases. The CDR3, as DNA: TGTGCCAGCAGCTTGGATGGGGGACAGGGCTATGGCTACACCTTC. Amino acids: CASSLDGGQGYGYTF.

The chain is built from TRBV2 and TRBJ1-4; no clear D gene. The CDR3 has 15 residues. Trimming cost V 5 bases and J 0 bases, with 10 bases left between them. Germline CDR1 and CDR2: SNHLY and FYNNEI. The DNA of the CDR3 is TGTGCCAGCAGTACCCCCGGGACAACTAATGAAAAACTGTTTTTT. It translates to CASSTPGTTNEKLFF.

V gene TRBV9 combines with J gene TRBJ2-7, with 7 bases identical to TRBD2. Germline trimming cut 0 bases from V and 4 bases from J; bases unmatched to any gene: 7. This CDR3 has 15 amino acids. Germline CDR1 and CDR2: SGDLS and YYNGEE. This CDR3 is CASSVGGGGPYEQYF. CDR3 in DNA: TGTGCCAGCAGCGTAGGTGGGGGAGGGCCTTACGAGCAGTACTTC.

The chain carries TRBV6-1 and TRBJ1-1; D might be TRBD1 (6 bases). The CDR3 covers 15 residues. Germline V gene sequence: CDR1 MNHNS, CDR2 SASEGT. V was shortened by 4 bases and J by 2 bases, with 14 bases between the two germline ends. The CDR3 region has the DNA TGTGCCAGCAGTGGGGACGGGACAATTAACACTGAAGCTTTCTTT. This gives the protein CASSGDGTINTEAFF.

The CDR3 DNA reads as TGCGCCAGCAGCTTGTCACTCCGGGACAGAAAAGAAGCTTTCTTT. It is translated as CASSLSLRDRKEAFF. The J gene is TRBJ1-1, the V gene TRBV5-1, with 7 bases fitting TRBD1. This CDR3 is 15 amino acids long. The junction had 11 bases not matched to a gene; V was cut back by 1 base and J by 8 bases. Per the germline V gene, CDR1 is SGHRS and CDR2 is YFSETQ.

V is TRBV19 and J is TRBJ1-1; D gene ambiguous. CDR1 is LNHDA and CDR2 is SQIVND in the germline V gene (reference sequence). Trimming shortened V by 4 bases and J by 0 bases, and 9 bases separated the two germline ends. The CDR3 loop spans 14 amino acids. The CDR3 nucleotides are TGTGCCAGTAGTAAAACGCGCGTGAACACTGAAGCTTTCTTT. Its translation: CASSKTRVNTEAFF.

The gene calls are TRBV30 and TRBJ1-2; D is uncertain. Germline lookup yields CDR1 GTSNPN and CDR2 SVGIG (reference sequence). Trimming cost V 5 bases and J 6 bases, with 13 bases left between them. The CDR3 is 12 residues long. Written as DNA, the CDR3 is TGTGCCTGGGTTCGGAGGGAGGATGGCTACACCTTC. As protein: CAWVRREDGYTF.

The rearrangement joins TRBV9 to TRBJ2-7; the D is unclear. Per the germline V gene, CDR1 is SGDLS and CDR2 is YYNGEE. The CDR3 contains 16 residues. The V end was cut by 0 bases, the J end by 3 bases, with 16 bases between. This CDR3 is CASSVGPDSADYEQYF. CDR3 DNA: TGTGCCAGCAGCGTAGGTCCAGATTCGGCGGACTACGAGCAGTACTTC.

CDR3 nucleotide sequence: TGTGCCAGCAGCTTAAGGGCGGGGGGACGGAACTACGAGCAGTACTTC. Translation: CASSLRAGGRNYEQYF. This chain links TRBV7-9 with TRBJ2-7, with 8 bases aligning to TRBD2. The germline gives CDR1 SEHNR, CDR2 FQNEAQ (reference sequence). This CDR3 comprises 16 residues. Trimming at V came to 2 bases and at J to 3 bases, leaving 9 bases not matched to a gene.

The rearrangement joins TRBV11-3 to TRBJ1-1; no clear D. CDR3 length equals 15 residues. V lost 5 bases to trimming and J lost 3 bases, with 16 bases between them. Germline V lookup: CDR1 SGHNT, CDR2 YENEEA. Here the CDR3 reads CASSPTEGVDTEAFF. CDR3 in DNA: TGTGCCAGCAGCCCCACGGAGGGCGTAGACACTGAAGCTTTCTTT.

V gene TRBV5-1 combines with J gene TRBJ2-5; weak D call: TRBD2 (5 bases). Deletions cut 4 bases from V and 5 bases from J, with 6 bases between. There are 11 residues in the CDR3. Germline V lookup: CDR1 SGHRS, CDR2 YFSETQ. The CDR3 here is CASSREETQYF. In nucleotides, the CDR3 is TGCGCCAGCAGCAGGGAGGAGACCCAGTACTTC.

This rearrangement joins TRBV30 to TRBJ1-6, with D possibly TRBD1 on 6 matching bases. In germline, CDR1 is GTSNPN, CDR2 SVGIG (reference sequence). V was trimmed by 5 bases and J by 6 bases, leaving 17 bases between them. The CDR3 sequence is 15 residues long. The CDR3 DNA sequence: TGTGCCTGGGCGACCCTGGGGGCGGGTAATTCACCCCTCCACTTT. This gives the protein CAWATLGAGNSPLHF.

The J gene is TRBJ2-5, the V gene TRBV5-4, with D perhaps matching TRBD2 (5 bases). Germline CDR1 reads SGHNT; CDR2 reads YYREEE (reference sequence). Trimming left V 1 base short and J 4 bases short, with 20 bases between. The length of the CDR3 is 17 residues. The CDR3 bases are TGTGCCAGCAGCTTGTTCTTGGCGGGCGGGTTCTTAGAGACCCAGTACTTC. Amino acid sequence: CASSLFLAGGFLETQYF.

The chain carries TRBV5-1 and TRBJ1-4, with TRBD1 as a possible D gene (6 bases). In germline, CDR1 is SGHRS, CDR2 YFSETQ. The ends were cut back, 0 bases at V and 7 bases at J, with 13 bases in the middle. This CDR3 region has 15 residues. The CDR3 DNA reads TGCGCCAGCAGCTTGGTGGGGGGGCGAGGTGAAAAACTGTTTTTT. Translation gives CASSLVGGRGEKLFF. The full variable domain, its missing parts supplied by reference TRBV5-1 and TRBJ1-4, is KAGVTQTPRYLIKTRGQQVTLSCSPISGHRSVSWYQQTPGQGLQFLFEYFSETQRNKGNFPGRFSGRQFSNSRSEMNVSTLELGDSALYLCASSLVGGRGEKLFFGSGTQLSVL.

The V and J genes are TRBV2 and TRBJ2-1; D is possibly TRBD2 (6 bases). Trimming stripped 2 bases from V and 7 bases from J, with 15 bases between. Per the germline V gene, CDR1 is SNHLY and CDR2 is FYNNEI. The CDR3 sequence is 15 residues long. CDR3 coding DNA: TGTGCCAGCAGTGAAAGACTAGAGGTCTTAAATGAGCAGTTCTTC. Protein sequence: CASSERLEVLNEQFF.